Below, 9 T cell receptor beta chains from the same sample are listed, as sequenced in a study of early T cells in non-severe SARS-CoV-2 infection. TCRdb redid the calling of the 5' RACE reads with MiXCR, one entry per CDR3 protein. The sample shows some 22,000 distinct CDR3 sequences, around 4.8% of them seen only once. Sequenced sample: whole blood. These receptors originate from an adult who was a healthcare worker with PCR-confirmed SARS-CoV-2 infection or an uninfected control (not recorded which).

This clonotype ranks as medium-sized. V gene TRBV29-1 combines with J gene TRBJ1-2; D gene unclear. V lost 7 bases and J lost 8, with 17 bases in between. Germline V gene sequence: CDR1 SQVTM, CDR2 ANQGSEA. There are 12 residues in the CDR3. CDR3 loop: CSALRSNRGYTF. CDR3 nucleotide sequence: TGCAGCGCTCTTCGGTCCAATCGGGGCTACACCTTC.

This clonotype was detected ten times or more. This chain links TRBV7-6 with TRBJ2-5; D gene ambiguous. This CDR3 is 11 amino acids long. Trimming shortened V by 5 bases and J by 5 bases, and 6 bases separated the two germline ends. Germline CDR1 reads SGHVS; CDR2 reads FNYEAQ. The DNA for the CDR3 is TGTGCCAGCAGCCTCGTCGAGACCCAGTACTTC. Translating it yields CASSLVETQYF.

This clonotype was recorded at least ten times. CDR3 protein: CASATPRGGSETQYF. CDR3 nucleotides: TGTGCCAGTGCGACTCCGAGGGGCGGATCGGAGACCCAGTACTTC. V is TRBV19 and J is TRBJ2-5; D tentatively fits TRBD1 or TRBD2 (5 bases each). Trimming left V 8 bases short and J 5 bases short, with 21 bases between. The CDR3 totals 15 residues. Germline CDR1 LNHDA, CDR2 SQIVND (reference sequence).

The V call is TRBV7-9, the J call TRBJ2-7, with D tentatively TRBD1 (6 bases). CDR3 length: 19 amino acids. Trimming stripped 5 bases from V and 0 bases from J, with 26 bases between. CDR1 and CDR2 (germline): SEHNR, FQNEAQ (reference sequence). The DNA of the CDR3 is TGTGCCAGCAGCCCCAAAGGGTGGGGACAATCAGGAAGCTCCTACGAGCAGTACTTC. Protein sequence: CASSPKGWGQSGSSYEQYF.

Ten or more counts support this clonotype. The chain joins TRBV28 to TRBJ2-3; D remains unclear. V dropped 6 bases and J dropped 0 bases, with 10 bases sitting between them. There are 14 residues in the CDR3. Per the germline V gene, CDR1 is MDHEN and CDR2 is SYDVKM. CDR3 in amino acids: CASSTPLSTDTQYF. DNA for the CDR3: TGTGCCAGCAGCACCCCACTAAGCACAGATACGCAGTATTTT.

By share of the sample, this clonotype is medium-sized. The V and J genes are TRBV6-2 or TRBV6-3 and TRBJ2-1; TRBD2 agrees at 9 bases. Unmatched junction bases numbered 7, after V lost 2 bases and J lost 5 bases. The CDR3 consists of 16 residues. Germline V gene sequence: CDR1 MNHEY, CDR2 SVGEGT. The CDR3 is CASSYGPAGGHNEQFF. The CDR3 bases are TGTGCCAGCAGTTACGGCCCAGCGGGGGGCCACAATGAGCAGTTCTTC.

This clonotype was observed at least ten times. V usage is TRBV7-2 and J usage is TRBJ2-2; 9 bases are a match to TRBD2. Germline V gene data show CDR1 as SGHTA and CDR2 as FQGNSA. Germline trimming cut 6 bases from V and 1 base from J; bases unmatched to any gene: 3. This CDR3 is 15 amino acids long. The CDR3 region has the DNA TGTGCCAGCAGGGCTAGCGGGGAGAACACCGGGGAGCTGTTTTTT. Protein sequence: CASRASGENTGELFF.

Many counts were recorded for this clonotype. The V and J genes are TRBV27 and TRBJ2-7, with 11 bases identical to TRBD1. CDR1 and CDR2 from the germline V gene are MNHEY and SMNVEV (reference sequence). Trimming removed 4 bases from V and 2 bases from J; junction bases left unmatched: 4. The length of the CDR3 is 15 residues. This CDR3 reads CASSSLGQGAYEQYF. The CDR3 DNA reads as TGTGCCAGCAGTTCCCTGGGACAGGGGGCCTACGAGCAGTACTTC.

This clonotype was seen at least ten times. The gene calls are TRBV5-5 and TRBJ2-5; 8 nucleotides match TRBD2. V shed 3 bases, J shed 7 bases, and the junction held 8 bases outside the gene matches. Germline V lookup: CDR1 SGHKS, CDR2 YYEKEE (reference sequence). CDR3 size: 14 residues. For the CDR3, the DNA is TGTGCCAGCAGCTACGGGGGGGCGGCTCCGACCCAGTACTTC. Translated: CASSYGGAAPTQYF.